These T cell receptor beta chains were read from a single sample in a study of blood T cell repertoires in COVID-19. Generated by immunoSEQ multiplex PCR, the TCRdb table keeps only in-frame clones and is missing some. The sample shows just over 250,000 clones, around 90% of them seen only once. Sequences were obtained from peripheral blood. These receptors all stem from a woman between 65 and 79 years old with COVID-19, enrolled during active disease. Each CDR3 is given with its conserved first and last residue.

CDR3 length	V gene	J gene	CDR3 protein
14	TRBV5-1	TRBJ2-5	CASSLAGVEETQYF
17	TRBV7-9	TRBJ2-7	CASSLATSTFEAYEQYF
15	TRBV18	TRBJ2-7	CASSALGGEAGEQYF
17	TRBV11-3	TRBJ2-7	CASSTRVGGMREYEQYF
18	TRBV5-1	TRBJ1-3	CASSPAGLQGAGGNTIYF
13	TRBV19	TRBJ1-4	CASSKGQGEKLFF
13	TRBV29-1	TRBJ1-6	CSVEDRGNSPLHF
18	TRBV21-1	TRBJ2-3	CASSKVATSGSPANSQYF
16	TRBV19	TRBJ1-6	CASSPRGQGKDSPLHF
16	TRBV5-5	TRBJ1-5	CASSGGTGTANQPQHF
15	TRBV4-3	TRBJ2-7	CASSHGLAGTYEQYF
14	TRBV27	TRBJ1-2	CASTPSGGGDGYTF
15	TRBV5-8	TRBJ1-3	CASSPGLISGNTIYF
14	TRBV18	TRBJ1-2	CASSPGQGLEGYTF
12	TRBV29-1	TRBJ2-1	CSSIIQGDEQFF
12	TRBV2	TRBJ2-7	CASSVSSYEQYF
11	TRBV6-2/TRBV6-3	TRBJ2-7	CASSYLLEQYF
15	TRBV7-9	TRBJ2-7	CASSYRTGESYEQYF
19	TRBV6-6	TRBJ2-1	CASSRRDASGRGSYNEQFF
18	TRBV18	TRBJ2-7	CASSLQGGLAGSPHEQYF
15	TRBV2	TRBJ1-4	CASSADRATNEKLFF
15	TRBV5-1	TRBJ2-1	CASSLDGSGRNEQFF
14	TRBV27	TRBJ1-1	CASSLQYRGPGAFF
17	TRBV19	TRBJ1-1	CASSANPGQGYNTEAFF
13	TRBV20-1	TRBJ2-5	CSASQGIRETQYF
15	TRBV19	TRBJ2-2	CASSTLAGTTGELFF
15	TRBV30	TRBJ1-4	CAWSVMRQGSEKLFF
15	TRBV4-3	TRBJ1-4	CASSRTGQGGEKLFF
14	TRBV28	TRBJ2-5	CASTSGTVQETQYF
14	TRBV3-1/TRBV3-2	TRBJ1-3	CASSQVLSGNTIYF
16	TRBV5-1	TRBJ2-3	CASSLETAPTTDTQYF
15	TRBV6-1	TRBJ2-3	CASSERGLDTDTQYF
18	TRBV27	TRBJ2-7	CASKPFPGLAGGGYEQYF
13	TRBV12-3/TRBV12-4	TRBJ1-5	CASSRQTASPQHF
13	TRBV6-5	TRBJ1-1	CASNRDMNTEAFF
16	TRBV28	TRBJ1-5	CASSIDRSRSNQPQHF
15	TRBV25-1	TRBJ1-5	CASSPPGGPNQPQHF
15	TRBV7-9	TRBJ2-7	CASSSRVDRGYEQYF
18	TRBV11-2	TRBJ2-2	CASSDGLAGGGNTGELFF
10	TRBV19	TRBJ2-1	CASNRYEQFF
15	TRBV6-6	TRBJ1-2	CASSSYSVSNYGYTF